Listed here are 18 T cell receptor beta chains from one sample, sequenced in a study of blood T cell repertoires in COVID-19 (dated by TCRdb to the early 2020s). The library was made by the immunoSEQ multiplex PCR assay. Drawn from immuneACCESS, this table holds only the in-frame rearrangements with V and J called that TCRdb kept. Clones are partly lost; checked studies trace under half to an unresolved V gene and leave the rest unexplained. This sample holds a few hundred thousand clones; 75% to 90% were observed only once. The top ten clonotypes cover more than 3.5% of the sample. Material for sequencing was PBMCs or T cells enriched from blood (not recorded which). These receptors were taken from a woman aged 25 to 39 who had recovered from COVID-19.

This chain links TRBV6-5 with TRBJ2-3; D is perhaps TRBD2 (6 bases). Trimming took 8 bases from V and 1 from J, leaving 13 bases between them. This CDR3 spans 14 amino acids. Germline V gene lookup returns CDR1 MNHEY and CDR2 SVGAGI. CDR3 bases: TGTGCCAGCTCCACCCCTAGCGGCACAGATACGCAGTATTTT. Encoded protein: CASSTPSGTDTQYF.

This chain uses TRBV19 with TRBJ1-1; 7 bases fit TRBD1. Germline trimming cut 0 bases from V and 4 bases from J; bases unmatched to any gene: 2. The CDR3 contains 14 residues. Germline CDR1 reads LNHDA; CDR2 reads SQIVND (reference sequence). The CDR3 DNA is TGTGCCAGTAGTATAGAAGGGGGCGGCACTGAAGCTTTCTTT. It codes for CASSIEGGGTEAFF.

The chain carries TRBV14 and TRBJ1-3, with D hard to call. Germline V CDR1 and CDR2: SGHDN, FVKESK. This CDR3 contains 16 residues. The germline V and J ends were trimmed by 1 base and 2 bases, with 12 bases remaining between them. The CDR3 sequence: CASSQVFRGTGNTIYF. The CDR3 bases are TGTGCCAGCAGCCAAGTTTTCCGGGGTACTGGAAACACCATATATTTT.

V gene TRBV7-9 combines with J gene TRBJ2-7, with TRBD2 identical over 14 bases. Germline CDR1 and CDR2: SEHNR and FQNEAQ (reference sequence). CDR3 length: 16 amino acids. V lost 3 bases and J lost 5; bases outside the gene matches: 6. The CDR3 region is CASSFLGLAGGHEQYF. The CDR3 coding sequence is TGTGCCAGCAGCTTCCTCGGACTAGCGGGGGGCCACGAGCAGTACTTC.

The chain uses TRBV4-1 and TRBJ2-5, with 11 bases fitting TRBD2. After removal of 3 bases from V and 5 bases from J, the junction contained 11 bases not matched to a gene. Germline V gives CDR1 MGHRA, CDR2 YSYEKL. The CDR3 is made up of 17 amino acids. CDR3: CASSQAISGRAGETQYF. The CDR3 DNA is TGCGCCAGCAGCCAGGCCATTAGCGGGAGGGCCGGGGAGACCCAGTACTTC.

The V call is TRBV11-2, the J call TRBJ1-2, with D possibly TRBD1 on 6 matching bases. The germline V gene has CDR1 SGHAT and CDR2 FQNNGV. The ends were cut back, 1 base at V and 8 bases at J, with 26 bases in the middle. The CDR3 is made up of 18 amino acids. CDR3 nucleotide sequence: TGTGCCAGCAGCTTAGGATCTTTTCTCCCAGGGGAAGTGAGGGGCTACACCTTC. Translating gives CASSLGSFLPGEVRGYTF.

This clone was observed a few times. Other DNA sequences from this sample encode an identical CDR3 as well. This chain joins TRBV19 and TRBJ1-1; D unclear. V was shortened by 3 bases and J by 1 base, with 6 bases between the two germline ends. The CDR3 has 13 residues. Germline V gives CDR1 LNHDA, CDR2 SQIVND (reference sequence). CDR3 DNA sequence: TGTGCCAGTAGTATCTACAGGAACACTGAAGCTTTCTTT. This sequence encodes CASSIYRNTEAFF.

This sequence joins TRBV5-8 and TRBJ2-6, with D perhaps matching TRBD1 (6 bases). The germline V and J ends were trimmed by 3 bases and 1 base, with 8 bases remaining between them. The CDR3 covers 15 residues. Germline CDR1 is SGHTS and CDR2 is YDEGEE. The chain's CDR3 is CASSSGQSGANVLTF. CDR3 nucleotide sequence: TGTGCCAGCAGCTCCGGACAGTCTGGGGCCAACGTCCTGACTTTC.

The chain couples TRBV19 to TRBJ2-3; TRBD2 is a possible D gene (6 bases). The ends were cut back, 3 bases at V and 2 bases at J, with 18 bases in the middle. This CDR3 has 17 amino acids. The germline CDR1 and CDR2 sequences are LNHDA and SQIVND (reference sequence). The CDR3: CASSILGLARNTDTQYF. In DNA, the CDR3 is TGTGCCAGTAGTATCCTGGGGCTAGCGCGTAACACAGATACGCAGTATTTT.

For the CDR3, the DNA is TGTGCCAGCAGCCACCGGCAGGCAACTAATGAAAAACTGTTTTTT. Amino acid sequence: CASSHRQATNEKLFF. The gene calls are TRBV3-1 (or the pseudogene TRBV3-2) and TRBJ1-4; unclear D gene. Trimming left V 3 bases short and J 0 bases short, with 8 bases between. The CDR3 is made up of 15 amino acids. Per the germline V gene, CDR1 is LGHDT and CDR2 is YNNKEL (reference sequence).

CDR3 in amino acids: CASSEPTGGRGEQYF. CDR3 in DNA: TGTGCCAGCAGTGAACCGACAGGGGGCAGGGGGGAGCAGTACTTC. This sequence joins TRBV25-1 and TRBJ2-7, with TRBD1 matching over 10 bases. Germline V gene lookup returns CDR1 MGHDK and CDR2 SYGVNS. Trimming removed 2 bases from V and 7 bases from J; junction bases left unmatched: 8. This CDR3 is 15 amino acids long.

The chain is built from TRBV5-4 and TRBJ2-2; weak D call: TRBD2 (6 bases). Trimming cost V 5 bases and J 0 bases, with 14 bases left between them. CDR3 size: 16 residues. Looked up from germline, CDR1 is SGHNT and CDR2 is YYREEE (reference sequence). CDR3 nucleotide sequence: TGTGCCAGCAGAGGTAGCGGAACCGCGAACACCGGGGAGCTGTTTTTT. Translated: CASRGSGTANTGELFF.

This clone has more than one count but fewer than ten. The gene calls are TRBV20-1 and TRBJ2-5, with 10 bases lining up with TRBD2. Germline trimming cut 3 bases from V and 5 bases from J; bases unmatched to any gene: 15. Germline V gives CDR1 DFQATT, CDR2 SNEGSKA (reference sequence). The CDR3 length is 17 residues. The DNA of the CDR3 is TGCAGTGCTAGTGGTTCCCGGCTAGCGGGGGACCGGGAGACCCAGTACTTC. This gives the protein CSASGSRLAGDRETQYF.

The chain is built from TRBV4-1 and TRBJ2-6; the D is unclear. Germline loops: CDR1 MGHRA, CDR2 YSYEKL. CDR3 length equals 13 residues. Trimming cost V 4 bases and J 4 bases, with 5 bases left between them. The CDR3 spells CASSPRGANVLTF. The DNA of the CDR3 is TGCGCCAGCAGCCCTAGAGGGGCCAACGTCCTGACTTTC.

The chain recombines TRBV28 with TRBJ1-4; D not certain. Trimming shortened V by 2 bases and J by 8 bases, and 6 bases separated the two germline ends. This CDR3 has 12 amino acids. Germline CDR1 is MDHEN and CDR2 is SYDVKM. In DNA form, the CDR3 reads TGTGCCAGCAGTTTAATGAGGGAAAAACTGTTTTTT. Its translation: CASSLMREKLFF.

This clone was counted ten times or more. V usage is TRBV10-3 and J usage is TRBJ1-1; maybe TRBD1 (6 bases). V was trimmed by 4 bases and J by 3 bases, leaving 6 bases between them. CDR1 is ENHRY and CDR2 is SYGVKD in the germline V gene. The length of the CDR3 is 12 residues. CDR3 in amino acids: CAISAGDTEAFF. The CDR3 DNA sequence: TGTGCCATCAGTGCAGGGGACACTGAAGCTTTCTTT.

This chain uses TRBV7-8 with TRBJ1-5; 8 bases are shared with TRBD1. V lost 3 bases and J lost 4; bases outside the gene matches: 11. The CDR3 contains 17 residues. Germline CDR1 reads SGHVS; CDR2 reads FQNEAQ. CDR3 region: CASSLGPGQELNQPQHF. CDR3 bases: TGTGCCAGCAGCTTGGGACCGGGACAGGAGCTTAATCAGCCCCAGCATTTT.

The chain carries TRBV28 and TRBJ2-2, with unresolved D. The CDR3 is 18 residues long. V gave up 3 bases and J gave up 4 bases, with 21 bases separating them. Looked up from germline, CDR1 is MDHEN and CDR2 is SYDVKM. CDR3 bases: TGTGCCAGCAGTTTCGTACTCCGCTCACGTCGGGTCACCGGGGAGCTGTTTTTT. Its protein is CASSFVLRSRRVTGELFF.